These T cell receptor beta chains were read from a single sample in a study of human T cells and chemical hapten exposure. Each CDR3 protein gets one entry after TCRdb re-called the 5' RACE reads with MiXCR. The table includes 81,000 or so distinct CDR3 sequences, 6.5% to 8.5% detected once. The receptors originated from a male donor in good health. Each CDR3 is given with its conserved first and last residue. Fields, in order: CDR3 DNA, CDR3 protein, D gene, J gene, V gene, clone size. A D gene is named only where the DNA matches it firmly. Not all rows give a size; the values are once, few, many and, for expanded clones, a class.

TGTGCCAGCTCACCATTGCCGGGACAGGGGGTAGGGACTGAAGCTTTCTTT	CASSPLPGQGVGTEAFF	TRBD1	TRBJ1-1	TRBV18	many
TGTGCCAGCAGTTACAGGCCAGGGAATCAGCCCCAGCATTTT	CASSYRPGNQPQHF	-	TRBJ1-5	TRBV6-2/TRBV6-3	many
TGTGCCAGCAGCCACCCGGGACCCAACCCTTACGAGCAGTACTTC	CASSHPGPNPYEQYF	-	TRBJ2-7	TRBV14	many
TGTGCCAGCAGTCGGAGCTCCTATAATTCACCCCTCCACTTT	CASSRSSYNSPLHF	-	TRBJ1-6	TRBV6-2/TRBV6-3	-
TGTGCCAGCAGTTCTAGGGATAACTCCCTTAATCAGCCCCAGCATTTT	CASSSRDNSLNQPQHF	-	TRBJ1-5	TRBV5-5	few
TGTGCCAGTAGTAACCAACAGGGGAGAACCGGGGAGCTGTTTTTT	CASSNQQGRTGELFF	TRBD1	TRBJ2-2	TRBV19	few
TGTGCCAGCAGTGTGACAGGGCACGATGAGCAGTTCTTC	CASSVTGHDEQFF	TRBD1	TRBJ2-1	TRBV2	many
TGTGCCACCAGCAGATTTACAAACCTCGGCGAGCAGTACTTC	CATSRFTNLGEQYF	-	TRBJ2-7	TRBV15	few
TGTGCCAGCAGTTACGGGAGGACAGGGGGCCGTGGAGATCAAGAGACCCAGTACTTC	CASSYGRTGGRGDQETQYF	TRBD1	TRBJ2-5	TRBV12-3/TRBV12-4	few
TGCAGCGTTGAAGCCAAGGACTCTTCGCACCAGACCCAGTACTTC	CSVEAKDSSHQTQYF	-	TRBJ2-5	TRBV29-1	many
TGCGCCAGCAGCCAAGATTGGCCTAACCAAGAGACCCAGTACTTC	CASSQDWPNQETQYF	-	TRBJ2-5	TRBV4-1	-
TGTGCCACCAGTGATCCGCGGGGCTCCTACAATGAGCAGTTCTTC	CATSDPRGSYNEQFF	-	TRBJ2-1	TRBV24-1	many
TGTGCCAGCAGTTTGGGGCAGGGGCAGAATTTT	CASSLGQGQNF	-	TRBJ1-3	TRBV12-3/TRBV12-4	many
TGTGCCAGCAGCTTAGGTAGGGTCGGACAAGGCACTGAAGCTTTCTTT	CASSLGRVGQGTEAFF	-	TRBJ1-1	TRBV11-2	many
TGTGCCATCAGTGAGTCCGAAAGACAGGGCGACGAGCAGTACTTC	CAISESERQGDEQYF	TRBD1	TRBJ2-7	TRBV10-3	few
TGTGCCAGCAGTTTTAGCGCCTTAAGCTCCTACGAGCAGTACTTC	CASSFSALSSYEQYF	-	TRBJ2-7	TRBV27	many
TGCGCCAGCAGCTTCGAGGGGACTGAAGCTTTCTTT	CASSFEGTEAFF	-	TRBJ1-1	TRBV5-1	-
TGTGCCAGTAGTCCCCCCTCCGTGGGCCAAGAGACCCAGTACTTC	CASSPPSVGQETQYF	-	TRBJ2-5	TRBV19	few
TGTGCCAGCAGAGTAGGTACGGGCAGGAAAAGAGCAGATACGCAGTATTTT	CASRVGTGRKRADTQYF	-	TRBJ2-3	TRBV11-2	few
TGTGCCAGCAGTGCTCGGGTCGGCACAGATACGCAGTATTTT	CASSARVGTDTQYF	-	TRBJ2-3	TRBV27	many
TGCAGCGTTGAAGGTGCAGGGACCAACTACGAGCAGTACTTC	CSVEGAGTNYEQYF	-	TRBJ2-7	TRBV29-1	few
TGCAGTGCCCCGCGACTTGGAGACAGGGACCCCACAGATACGCAGTATTTT	CSAPRLGDRDPTDTQYF	TRBD1	TRBJ2-3	TRBV20-1	many
TGCGCCAGCAGCTTCCTTGCGGGACAGGGGGCAGAGAACACTGAAGCTTTCTTT	CASSFLAGQGAENTEAFF	TRBD1	TRBJ1-1	TRBV5-1	many
TGCAGCGTTGAGGGGGGGCGAGGAGACACTGAAGCTTTCTTT	CSVEGGRGDTEAFF	-	TRBJ1-1	TRBV29-1	-
TGTGCCAGCAGACGCTCCGACGGACGAGACTACGAGCAGTACTTC	CASRRSDGRDYEQYF	-	TRBJ2-7	TRBV12-3/TRBV12-4	few
TGTGCTAGTGGTTTGGAGACAGGGGGGTCCCGGGCTGAAGCTTTCTTT	CASGLETGGSRAEAFF	TRBD1	TRBJ1-1	TRBV12-5	few
TGCAGTGCCCCACTTGGGAACAGTAACGAGCAGTACTTC	CSAPLGNSNEQYF	-	TRBJ2-7	TRBV20-1	few
TGTGCCATCAGTGAGTCCCTAGGCACAGATACGCAGTATTTT	CAISESLGTDTQYF	-	TRBJ2-3	TRBV10-3	many
TGTGCCAGCGCTGACGGAACCAATTCACCCCTCCACTTT	CASADGTNSPLHF	-	TRBJ1-6	TRBV27	few
TGCAGTGCTTCCCTCGCGGGACCCTCCTCCTACGAGCAGTACTTC	CSASLAGPSSYEQYF	-	TRBJ2-7	TRBV20-1	few
TGCGCCAGCAGCTTAGCCTCGGCCCGCTTCTTAGGCAATGAGCAGTTCTTC	CASSLASARFLGNEQFF	-	TRBJ2-1	TRBV5-1	-
TGTGCCAGCAGCTTAGGCGCGGGAGTAGGAGATACGCAGTATTTT	CASSLGAGVGDTQYF	TRBD2	TRBJ2-3	TRBV7-9	many
TGTGCCATCAGGCTGGGAGAAAATCAGCCCCAGCATTTT	CAIRLGENQPQHF	-	TRBJ1-5	TRBV10-3	many
TGTGCCAGCTCACCGTCGGACGGAGATGAAAAACTGTTTTTT	CASSPSDGDEKLFF	-	TRBJ1-4	TRBV18	few
TGTGCCAGCAAAGGACTAGCGGGAGTGACAGATACGCAGTATTTT	CASKGLAGVTDTQYF	TRBD2	TRBJ2-3	TRBV2	few
TGTGCCAGCAGTTTCGACAGGGCCAACTATGGCTACACCTTC	CASSFDRANYGYTF	TRBD1	TRBJ1-2	TRBV6-5	-
TGTGCCAGCTCACCTCGCGAGAACATGAACACTGAAGCTTTCTTT	CASSPRENMNTEAFF	-	TRBJ1-1	TRBV18	few
TGTGCTAGTGGCCGAAACCCACAGGGCCCGAGCTCCTATAATTCACCCCTCCACTTT	CASGRNPQGPSSYNSPLHF	-	TRBJ1-6	TRBV12-5	-
TGTGCCAGCAGTTCCCGCCGAGACGAGCAGTACTTC	CASSSRRDEQYF	-	TRBJ2-7	TRBV6-5	many
TGTGCCAGCAAACGGGGCACTGAAGCTTTCTTT	CASKRGTEAFF	-	TRBJ1-1	TRBV6-5	few
TGCAGCGTTGGATCTAGCGCGTACAATGAGCAGTTCTTC	CSVGSSAYNEQFF	-	TRBJ2-1	TRBV29-1	many
TGCAGTGCCTATGATAGCCGGGCGAACACCGGGGAGCTGTTTTTT	CSAYDSRANTGELFF	-	TRBJ2-2	TRBV20-1	many
TGTGCCAGTTCTAGCGGGGTATACAATGAGCAGTTCTTC	CASSSGVYNEQFF	TRBD2	TRBJ2-1	TRBV19	few
TGTGCCAGCAGCCCCAACCCCCTCGGGGGCACTGAAGCTTTCTTT	CASSPNPLGGTEAFF	-	TRBJ1-1	TRBV9	few
TGTGCCAGCTCACCCGGGTTTGAGGGAGAGACCCAGTACTTC	CASSPGFEGETQYF	-	TRBJ2-5	TRBV18	many
TGTGCCAGCAGCTCCTCTCTATCGAGGAATCAGCCCCAGCATTTT	CASSSSLSRNQPQHF	-	TRBJ1-5	TRBV7-9	-
TGTGCCAGCAGCCCCAGCCTTGGGGGCACAGATACGCAGTATTTT	CASSPSLGGTDTQYF	-	TRBJ2-3	TRBV7-7	few
TGCAGTGCTAGAGATAATGCCAGAACCTACGAGCAGTACTTC	CSARDNARTYEQYF	-	TRBJ2-7	TRBV20-1	many
TGTGCCAGTAGTATTGACAGTCGAAGAGATTCACCCCTCCACTTT	CASSIDSRRDSPLHF	-	TRBJ1-6	TRBV19	many
TGCAGCGTTGAAGATATCTCAGGGAGGAGTGGCTACACCTTC	CSVEDISGRSGYTF	-	TRBJ1-2	TRBV29-1	few
TGTGCCAGCAGCTCGCAGGGTGTGCCTACCGAAGCTTTCTTT	CASSSQGVPTEAFF	-	TRBJ1-1	TRBV7-8	many
TGCAGTGCTAGACGGGGGGTTATCGGCAATCAGCCCCAGCATTTT	CSARRGVIGNQPQHF	-	TRBJ1-5	TRBV20-1	once
TGTGCCAGCAGTGAAAACCCTGAGTCGGGATCCTACGAGCAGTACTTC	CASSENPESGSYEQYF	-	TRBJ2-7	TRBV6-1	many
TGTGCCAGCAGCCAAGATCGAGGGGTGGGCGAGCAGTACTTC	CASSQDRGVGEQYF	-	TRBJ2-7	TRBV3-1	few
TGTGCCAGCAGCTACTTGGACAGGCTAAATGAAAAACTGTTTTTT	CASSYLDRLNEKLFF	TRBD1	TRBJ1-4	TRBV7-2	-
TGTGCCAGCAGTTTGACAGGGAACCTTGAGCAGTTCTTC	CASSLTGNLEQFF	TRBD1	TRBJ2-1	TRBV27	few
TGTGCCAGCAGCTTAGACGGTCAGTCAGATACGCAGTATTTT	CASSLDGQSDTQYF	-	TRBJ2-3	TRBV11-2	many
TGCAGTGCGGGGACAGGGGGCATGAACACTGAAGCTTTCTTT	CSAGTGGMNTEAFF	TRBD1	TRBJ1-1	TRBV20-1	many
TGTGCCAGCAGCCCATCAGCGGGAGCGGGGGCTCACGAGCAGTACTTC	CASSPSAGAGAHEQYF	TRBD2	TRBJ2-7	TRBV5-4	many